The sequence of this TCR beta chain was determined in a study of vaccination and CD4 T cells after COVID-19. Study background: Four females and six males made up the convalescents, two of whom were Hispanic. Overall study results and limits: Spike mono-reactivity was shown by 304 of 307 vaccine-specific clones in convalescent patients. Convalescent patients had a median about 90% of reactive clones appearing only post-vaccination.

TCRdb called the PCR reads again in MiXCR, with one record for every CDR3 protein. The sample has about 19,000 distinct CDR3 sequences; approximately 60% are singletons. Positive PCR dates ranged from March to December 2020; these dates predated US Alpha, Beta and Delta variants. This clonotype was seen more than once but under ten times. The antigen remains undetermined. The CDR3 is made up of 15 amino acids. Germline V gives CDR1 MNHEY, CDR2 SVGEGT. V lost 2 bases and J lost 5; bases outside the gene matches: 8. Sequencing used CD4+ T cells from blood, obtained after SARS-CoV-2 vaccination. The J gene is TRBJ2-5, the V gene TRBV6-2 or TRBV6-3; 7 bases map to TRBD1. The receptor was isolated from a human donor who had recovered from COVID-19. The CDR3, as DNA: TGTGCCAGCAGTTACAGGGTTTCGACAGGGGAGACCCAGTACTTC. It yields the protein CASSYRVSTGETQYF.